The sequence of this TCR beta chain was determined in a study of T cell repertoires in cytomegalovirus infection. About the research overall: Public TCR beta signatures provided an indication of both CMV infection and a matching HLA type.

A word on this clonotype: Its specificity is unknown.

Using its own MiXCR run on the reads, TCRdb lists one record per CDR3 protein. The table includes some 900,000 distinct CDR3 sequences, approximately 29% detected once. This TCR was sampled from a human donor in good health (CMV status not recorded). Some clones in this sample may be carry-over from other donors' samples. This specimen consisted of cultured CD8+ T cells from PBMCs, obtained from culture after CMV antigen stimulation.

The CDR3 DNA sequence: TGTGCCAGCAGTCACGGAGAACAGGGACATGGCTACACCTTC. Protein: CASSHGEQGHGYTF. This chain uses TRBV6-2 or TRBV6-3 with TRBJ1-2, with a tentative D call TRBD1 (6 bases). V shed 5 bases and J shed 6 bases, with 16 bases lying between them. Germline loops: CDR1 MNHEY, CDR2 SVGEGT. The CDR3 consists of 14 residues.